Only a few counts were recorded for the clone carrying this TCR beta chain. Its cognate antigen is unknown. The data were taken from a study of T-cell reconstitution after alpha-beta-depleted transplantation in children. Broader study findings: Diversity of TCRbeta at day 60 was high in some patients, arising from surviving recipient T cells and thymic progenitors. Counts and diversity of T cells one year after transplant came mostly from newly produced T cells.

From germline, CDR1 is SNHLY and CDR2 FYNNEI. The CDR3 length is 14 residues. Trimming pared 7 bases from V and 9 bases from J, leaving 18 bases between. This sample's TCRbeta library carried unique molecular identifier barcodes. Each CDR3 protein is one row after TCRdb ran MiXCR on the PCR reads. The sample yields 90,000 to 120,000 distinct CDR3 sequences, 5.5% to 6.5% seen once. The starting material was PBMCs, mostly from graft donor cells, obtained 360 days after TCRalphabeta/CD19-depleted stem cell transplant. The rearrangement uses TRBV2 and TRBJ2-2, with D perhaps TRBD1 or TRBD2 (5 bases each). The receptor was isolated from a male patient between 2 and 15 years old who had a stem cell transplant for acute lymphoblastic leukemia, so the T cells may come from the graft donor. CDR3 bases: TGTGCCAGCATTCGGACGTTGGGGGTCCGGGAGCTGTTTTTT. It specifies CASIRTLGVRELFF.